This T cell receptor (beta chain) appears in the sequencing data of a study of long-term antiretroviral therapy in people with HIV. V was clipped by 3 bases and J by 8 bases, with 11 bases between them. The germline V gene has CDR1 SGHNT and CDR2 YYREEE (reference sequence). The CDR3 consists of 13 residues. Samples were assayed with immunoSEQ v3.0 at survey level. This table comes from immunoSEQ multiplex PCR, and its TCRdb copy is limited to in-frame clones, with some not included. Altogether 38,000 or so clones are present, approximately 79% being singletons, with the ten largest covering around 5%. Note on this clone: Its antigen is undetermined.

Treatment for all HIV-infected participants took place in the United States. Study results and limitations: Someone took the blood between about 2003 and 2018, maybe while older ART regimens were in use. HIV repertoires spanned narrower CDR3 length ranges than controls.

Sequences were derived from unsorted PBMCs, sampled 1.5 years after starting antiretroviral therapy. This TCR was sampled from a young man with HIV. The chain links TRBV5-4 to TRBJ1-4; perhaps TRBD1 as D (5 bases). The CDR3 loop reads CASSSGDGEKLFF. CDR3 sequence (DNA): TGTGCCAGCAGCTCCGGGGACGGGGAAAAACTGTTTTTT.